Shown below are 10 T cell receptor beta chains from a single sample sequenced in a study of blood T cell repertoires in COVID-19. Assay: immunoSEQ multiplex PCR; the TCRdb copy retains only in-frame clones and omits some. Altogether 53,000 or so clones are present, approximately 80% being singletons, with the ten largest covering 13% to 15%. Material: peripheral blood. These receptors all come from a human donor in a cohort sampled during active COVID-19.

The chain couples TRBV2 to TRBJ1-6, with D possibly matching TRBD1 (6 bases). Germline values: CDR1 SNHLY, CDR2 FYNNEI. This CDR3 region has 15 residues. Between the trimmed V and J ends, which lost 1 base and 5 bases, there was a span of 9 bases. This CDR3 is CASSEVGQNNSPLHF. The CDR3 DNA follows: TGTGCCAGCAGTGAAGTAGGACAGAATAATTCACCCCTCCACTTT. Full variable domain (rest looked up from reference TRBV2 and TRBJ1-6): EPEVTQTPSHQVTQMGQEVILRCVPISNHLYFYWYRQILGQKVEFLVSFYNNEISEKSEIFDDQFSVERPDGSNFTLKIRSTKLEDSAMYFCASSEVGQNNSPLHFGNGTRLTVT.

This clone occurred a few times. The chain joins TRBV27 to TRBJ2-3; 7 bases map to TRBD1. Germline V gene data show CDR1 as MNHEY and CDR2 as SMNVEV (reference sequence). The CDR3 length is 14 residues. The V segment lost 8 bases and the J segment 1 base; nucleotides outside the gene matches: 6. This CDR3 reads CASADRSGTDTQYF. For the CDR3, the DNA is TGTGCCAGCGCGGACAGGTCGGGCACAGATACGCAGTATTTT.

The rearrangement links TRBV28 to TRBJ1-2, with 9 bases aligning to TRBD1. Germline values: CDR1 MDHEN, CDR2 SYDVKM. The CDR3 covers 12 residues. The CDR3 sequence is CAGGTGRRGYTF. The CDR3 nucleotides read TGTGCGGGGGGGACAGGGCGACGGGGCTACACCTTC.

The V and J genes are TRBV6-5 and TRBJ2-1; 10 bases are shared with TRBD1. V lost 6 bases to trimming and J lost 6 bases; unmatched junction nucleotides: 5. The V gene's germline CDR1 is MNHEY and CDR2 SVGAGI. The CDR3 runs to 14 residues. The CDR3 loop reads CASSTRDRGNEQFF. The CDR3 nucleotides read TGTGCCAGCAGCACCCGGGACAGGGGCAATGAGCAGTTCTTC.

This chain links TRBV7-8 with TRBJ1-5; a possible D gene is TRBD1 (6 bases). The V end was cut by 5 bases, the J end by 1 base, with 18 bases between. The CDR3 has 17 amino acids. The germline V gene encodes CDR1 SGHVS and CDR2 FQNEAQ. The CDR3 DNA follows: TGTGCCAGCAGCCCAACTTGGGGGGGGGCGAGCAATCAGCCCCAGCATTTT. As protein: CASSPTWGGASNQPQHF. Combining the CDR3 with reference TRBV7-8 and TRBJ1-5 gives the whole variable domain GAGVSQSPRYKVAKRGQDVALRCDPISGHVSLFWYQQALGQGPEFLTYFQNEAQLDKSGLPSDRFFAERPEGSVSTLKIQRTQQEDSAVYLCASSPTWGGASNQPQHFGDGTRLSIL.

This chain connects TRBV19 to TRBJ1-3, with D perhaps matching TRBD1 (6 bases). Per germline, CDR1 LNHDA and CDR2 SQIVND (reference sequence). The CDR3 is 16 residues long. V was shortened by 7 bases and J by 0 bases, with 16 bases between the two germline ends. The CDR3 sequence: CASIRTAQGSGNTIYF. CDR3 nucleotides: TGTGCCAGTATTCGGACAGCTCAGGGCTCTGGAAACACCATATATTTT.

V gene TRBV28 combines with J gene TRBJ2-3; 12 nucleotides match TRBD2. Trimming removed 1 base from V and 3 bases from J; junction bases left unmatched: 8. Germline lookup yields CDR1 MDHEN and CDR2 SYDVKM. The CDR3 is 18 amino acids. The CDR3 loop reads CASSLSGLAGGHTDTQYF. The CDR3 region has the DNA TGTGCCAGCAGTTTATCCGGGCTAGCGGGAGGGCATACAGATACGCAGTATTTT. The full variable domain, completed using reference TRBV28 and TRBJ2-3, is DVKVTQSSRYLVKRTGEKVFLECVQDMDHENMFWYRQDPGLGLRLIYFSYDVKMKEKGDIPEGYSVSREKKERFSLILESASTNQTSMYLCASSLSGLAGGHTDTQYFGPGTRLTVL.

CDR3 amino acids: CSVEGVEEDTQYF. The CDR3 DNA reads as TGCAGCGTTGAAGGAGTGGAGGAAGATACGCAGTATTTT. The rearrangement links TRBV29-1 to TRBJ2-3, with a possible D match to TRBD2 (5 bases). The V end was cut by 1 base, the J end by 5 bases, with 10 bases between. Germline V gene lookup returns CDR1 SQVTM and CDR2 ANQGSEA. The CDR3 has 13 residues.

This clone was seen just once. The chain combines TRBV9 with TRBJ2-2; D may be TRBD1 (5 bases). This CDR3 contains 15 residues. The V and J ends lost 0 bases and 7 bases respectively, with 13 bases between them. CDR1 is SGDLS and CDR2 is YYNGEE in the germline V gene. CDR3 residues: CASSVDPTAGGELFF. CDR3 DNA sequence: TGTGCCAGCAGCGTAGACCCGACAGCCGGCGGGGAGCTGTTTTTT.

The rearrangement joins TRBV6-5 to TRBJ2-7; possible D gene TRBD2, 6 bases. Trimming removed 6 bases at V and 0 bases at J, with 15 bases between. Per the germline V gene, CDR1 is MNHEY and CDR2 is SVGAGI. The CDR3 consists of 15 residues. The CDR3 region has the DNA TGTGCCAGCAGCACCACTAGCAGATCCTCCTACGAGCAGTACTTC. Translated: CASSTTSRSSYEQYF.